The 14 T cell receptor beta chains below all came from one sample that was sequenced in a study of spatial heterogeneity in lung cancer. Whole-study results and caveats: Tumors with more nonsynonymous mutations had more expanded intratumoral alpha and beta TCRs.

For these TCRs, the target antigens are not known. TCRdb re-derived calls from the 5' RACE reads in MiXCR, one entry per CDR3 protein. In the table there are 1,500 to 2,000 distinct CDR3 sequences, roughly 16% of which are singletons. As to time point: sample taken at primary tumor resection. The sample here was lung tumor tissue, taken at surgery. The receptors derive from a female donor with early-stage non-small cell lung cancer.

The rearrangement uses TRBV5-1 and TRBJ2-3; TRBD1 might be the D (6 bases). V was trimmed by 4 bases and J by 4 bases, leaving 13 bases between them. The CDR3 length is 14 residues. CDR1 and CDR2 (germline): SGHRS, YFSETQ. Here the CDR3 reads CASSRDRPADTQYF. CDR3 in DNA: TGCGCCAGCAGCCGCGACAGGCCCGCAGATACGCAGTATTTT.

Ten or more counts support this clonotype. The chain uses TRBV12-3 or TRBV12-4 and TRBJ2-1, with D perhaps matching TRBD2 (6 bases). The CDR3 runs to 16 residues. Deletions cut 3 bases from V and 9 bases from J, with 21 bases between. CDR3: CASSFSILLKAGEQFF. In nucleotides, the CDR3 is TGTGCCAGCAGTTTCTCCATCCTACTTAAAGCGGGTGAGCAGTTCTTC.

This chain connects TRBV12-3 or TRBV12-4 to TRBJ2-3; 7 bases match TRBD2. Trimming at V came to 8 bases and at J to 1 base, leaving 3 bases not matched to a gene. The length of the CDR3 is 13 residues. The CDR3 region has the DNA TGTGCCAGCCGAACTAGCGGCACAGATACGCAGTATTTT. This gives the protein CASRTSGTDTQYF.

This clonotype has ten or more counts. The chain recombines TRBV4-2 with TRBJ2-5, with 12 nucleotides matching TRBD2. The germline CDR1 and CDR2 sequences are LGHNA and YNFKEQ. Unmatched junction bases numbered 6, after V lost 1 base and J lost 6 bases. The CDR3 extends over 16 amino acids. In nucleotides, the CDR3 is TGTGCCAGCAGCCAAGGTCTAGCGGGGGGGCCCAAGACCCAGTACTTC. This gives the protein CASSQGLAGGPKTQYF.

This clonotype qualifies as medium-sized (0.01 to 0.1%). CDR3 residues: CASSGDRVEQYF. The DNA of the CDR3 is TGTGCCAGCAGTGGGGACAGAGTCGAGCAGTACTTC. The chain joins TRBV2 to TRBJ2-7; 7 bases are shared with TRBD1. With V trimmed by 4 bases and J by 6 bases, 3 bases remained unmatched. Germline V lookup: CDR1 SNHLY, CDR2 FYNNEI. This CDR3 contains 12 residues.

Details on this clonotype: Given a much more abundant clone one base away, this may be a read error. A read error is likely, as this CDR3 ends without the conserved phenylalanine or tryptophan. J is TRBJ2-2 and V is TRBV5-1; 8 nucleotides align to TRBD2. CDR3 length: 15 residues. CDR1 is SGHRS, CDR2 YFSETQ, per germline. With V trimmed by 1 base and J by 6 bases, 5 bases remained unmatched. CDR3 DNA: TGCGCCAGCAGCTTGACCAGCGGGGGTGCCGGGGAGCTGTTTTTG. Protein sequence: CASSLTSGGAGELFL.

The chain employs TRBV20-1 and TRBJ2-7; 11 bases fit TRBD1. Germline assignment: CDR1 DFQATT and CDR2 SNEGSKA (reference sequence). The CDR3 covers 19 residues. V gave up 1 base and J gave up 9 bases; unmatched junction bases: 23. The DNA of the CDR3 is TGCAGTGCTAGAGGGACAGGGGGCTCGTACATCCAGATCCTTGCTGGGCAGTACTTC. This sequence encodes CSARGTGGSYIQILAGQYF.

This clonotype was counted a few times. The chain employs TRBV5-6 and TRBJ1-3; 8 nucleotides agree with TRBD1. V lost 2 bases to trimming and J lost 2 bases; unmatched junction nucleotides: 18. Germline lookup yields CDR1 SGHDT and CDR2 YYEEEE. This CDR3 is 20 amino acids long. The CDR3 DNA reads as TGTGCCAGCAGCTTCCATGTGACAGGGGTCCGCCCGGCGACTGGAAACACCATATATTTT. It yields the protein CASSFHVTGVRPATGNTIYF.

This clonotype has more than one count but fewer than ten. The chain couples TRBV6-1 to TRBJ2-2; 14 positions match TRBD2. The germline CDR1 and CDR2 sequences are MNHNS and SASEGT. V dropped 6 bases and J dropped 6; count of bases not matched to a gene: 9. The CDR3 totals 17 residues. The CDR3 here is CASRGLAGGLVPGELFF. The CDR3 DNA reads TGTGCCAGCAGAGGACTAGCGGGAGGACTCGTACCCGGGGAGCTGTTTTTT.

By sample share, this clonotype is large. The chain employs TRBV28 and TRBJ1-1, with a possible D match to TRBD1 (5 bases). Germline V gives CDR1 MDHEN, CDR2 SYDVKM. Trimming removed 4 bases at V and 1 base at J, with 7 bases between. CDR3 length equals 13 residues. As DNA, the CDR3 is TGTGCCAGCAGTTGGGGACGGAACACTGAAGCTTTCTTT. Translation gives CASSWGRNTEAFF.

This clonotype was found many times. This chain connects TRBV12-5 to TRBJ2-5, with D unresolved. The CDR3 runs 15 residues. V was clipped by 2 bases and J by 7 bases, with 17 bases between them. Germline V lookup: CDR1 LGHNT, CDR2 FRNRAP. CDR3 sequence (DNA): TGTGCTAGTGGTTTGAGTGGTCAGACGTTTGCGACCCAGTACTTC. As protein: CASGLSGQTFATQYF.

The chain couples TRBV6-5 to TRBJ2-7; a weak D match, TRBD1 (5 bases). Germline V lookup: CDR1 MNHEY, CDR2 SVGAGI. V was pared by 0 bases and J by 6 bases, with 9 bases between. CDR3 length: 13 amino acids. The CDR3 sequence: CASSYSKGSEQYF. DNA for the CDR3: TGTGCCAGCAGTTACTCGAAGGGGTCCGAGCAGTACTTC.

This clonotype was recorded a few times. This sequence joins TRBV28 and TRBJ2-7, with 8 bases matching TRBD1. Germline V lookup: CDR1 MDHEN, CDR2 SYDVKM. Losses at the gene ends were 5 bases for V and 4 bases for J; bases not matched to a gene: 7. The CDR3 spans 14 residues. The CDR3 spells CASSLWTGKYEQYF. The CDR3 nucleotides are TGTGCCAGCAGTCTCTGGACAGGGAAATACGAGCAGTACTTC. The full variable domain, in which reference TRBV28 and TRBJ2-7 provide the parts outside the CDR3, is DVKVTQSSRYLVKRTGEKVFLECVQDMDHENMFWYRQDPGLGLRLIYFSYDVKMKEKGDIPEGYSVSREKKERFSLILESASTNQTSMYLCASSLWTGKYEQYFGPGTRLTVT.

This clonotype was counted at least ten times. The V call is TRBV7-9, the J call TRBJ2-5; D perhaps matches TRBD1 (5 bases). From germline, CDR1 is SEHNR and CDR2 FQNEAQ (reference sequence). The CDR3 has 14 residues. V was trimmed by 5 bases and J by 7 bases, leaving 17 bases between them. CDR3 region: CASSIQQGQGTQYF. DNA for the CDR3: TGTGCCAGCAGCATCCAGCAGGGTCAGGGGACCCAGTACTTC.